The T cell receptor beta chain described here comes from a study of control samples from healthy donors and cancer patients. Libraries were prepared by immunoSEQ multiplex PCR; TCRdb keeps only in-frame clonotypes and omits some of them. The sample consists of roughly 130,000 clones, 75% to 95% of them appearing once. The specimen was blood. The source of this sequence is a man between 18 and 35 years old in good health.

The CDR3 DNA is TGTGCCAGCAGTACTACAGGCTACAATGAGCAGTTCTTC. Its translation: CASSTTGYNEQFF. The J gene is TRBJ2-1, the V gene TRBV14; tentative D call: TRBD1 (5 bases). V gave up 6 bases and J gave up 3 bases, with 9 bases separating them. CDR3 length equals 13 residues. CDR1 and CDR2 from the germline V gene are SGHDN and FVKESK. The full variable domain, with the rest looked up from reference TRBV14 and TRBJ2-1, is EAGVTQFPSHSVIEKGQTVTLRCDPISGHDNLYWYRRVMGKEIKFLLHFVKESKQDESGMPNNRFLAERTGGTYSTLKVQPAELEDSGVYFCASSTTGYNEQFFGPGTRLTVL.